Here is one T cell receptor beta chain with its context. Its antigen is not identified. Trimming shortened V by 3 bases and J by 4 bases, and 10 bases separated the two germline ends. CDR1 and CDR2 (germline): KGHSH, LQKENI. This CDR3 contains 14 residues. These data belong to a study of beta chain features in type 1 diabetes. Study-level findings and limits: Insertions at VDJ junctions were less frequent in type 1 diabetes patients. These patients also deleted more nucleotides at the same junctions. Moderately but significantly shorter TCRB CDR3s were found in Type 1 diabetes patients in all four CD4+ subsets.

TCRB transcripts that were expressed got sequenced, as all of the isolated RNA had been reverse transcribed. Some clones are missing from TCRdb's copy, which holds only in-frame ones; the method was immunoSEQ multiplex PCR. The sample has about 280,000 clones; approximately 16% are singletons. The rearrangement joins TRBV18 to TRBJ1-5, with D tentatively TRBD1 (6 bases). The sequencing input was naive CD4+ T cells from blood. The clonotype was recovered from a man younger than 30 with type 1 diabetes. The CDR3 DNA reads as TGTGCCAGCTCACCGGACAGTAATAATCAGCCCCAGCATTTT. This codes for CASSPDSNNQPQHF.